This T cell receptor (beta chain) was captured by sequencing in a study of response to subunit inactivated influenza vaccine. Study results and limitations: With each seasonal influenza vaccination, the authors suggested, few new T cells are recruited.

With respect to this clonotype: Its antigen remains unidentified.

MiXCR was run by TCRdb on the RT-PCR reads, yielding one entry per CDR3 protein. The profile shows about 700,000 distinct CDR3 sequences, around 14% of them singletons. CDR3 length: 17 residues. V was pared by 0 bases and J by 4 bases, with 7 bases of the junction left unmatched. The sequencing here drew on PBMCs from blood, taken 11 to 12 days after vaccination. This TCR came from a man in his forties or fifties who received an inactivated influenza vaccine. V and J are TRBV12-3 or TRBV12-4 and TRBJ2-1; TRBD2 agrees at 9 bases. CDR3 nucleotides: TGTGCCAGCAGTTTAGCGCCGGGCGGGGGGGAGTACAATGAGCAGTTCTTC. This gives the protein CASSLAPGGGEYNEQFF.